The clone carrying this TCR beta chain was found a few times. Produced via immunoSEQ multiplex PCR; TCRdb's table is partial and in-frame only. This sample has hundreds of thousands of clones, with 83% found just once. V shed 3 bases and J 5 bases; nucleotides not matched to a gene: 15. The germline V gene encodes CDR1 MNHEY and CDR2 SMNVEV (reference sequence). The CDR3 is made up of 17 amino acids. Seattle participants joined during active infection and were tracked over time. The data derive from a study of blood T cell repertoires in COVID-19. The chain carries TRBV27 and TRBJ2-7; 8 bases map to TRBD2. Material for sequencing was peripheral blood. This clonotype was obtained from a woman aged 25 to 39 with COVID-19, enrolled during active disease. The CDR3 reads CASSLARAGGPRNEQYF. The CDR3 bases are TGTGCCAGCAGTTTGGCGCGGGCGGGGGGCCCTCGGAACGAGCAGTACTTC.